This T cell receptor (beta chain) was identified in a study of CD8 T cells in ankylosing spondylitis. The study, taken as a whole, reports: Clones linked to disease, bearing a CD8+ phenotype, were relatively rare in peripheral blood. In ankylosing spondylitis patients, matched synovial fluid reportedly showed significant enrichment of disease-linked clones. It appeared that ankylosing spondylitis blood was characterized by a TCR beta motif of several highly homologous variants.

It was by quantitative 5'-RACE with molecular barcodes that TCR beta libraries were made. TCRdb used MiXCR to reprocess the 5' RACE reads, holding one entry per CDR3 protein. The sample holds 300,000 to 400,000 distinct CDR3 sequences, 20% seen once. The table lists this clonotype with a few counts. Its specificity is not known. Germline V lookup: CDR1 SGHTA, CDR2 FQGTGA. The V segment lost 2 bases and the J segment 4 bases; nucleotides outside the gene matches: 5. The CDR3 runs 15 residues. The V call is TRBV7-3, the J call TRBJ2-3, with TRBD2 matching over 8 bases. Sequenced input: blood, either unsorted or a sorted T cell fraction (not recorded which). This sequence originates from a male donor with ankylosing spondylitis or in good health (not recorded which). For the CDR3, the DNA is TGTGCCAGCAGCTTAGGTAGCGGGGCTCCAGATACGCAGTATTTT. Translating gives CASSLGSGAPDTQYF.